The 30 T cell receptor beta chains reported below all come from one sample, sequenced in a study of T cell changes during pregnancy in multiple sclerosis. Data came from immunoSEQ multiplex PCR; TCRdb stores just in-frame clones and leaves some out. The sample includes tens of thousands of clones, 90% to 95% seen only once; the top ten take around 2.6%. The sample was peripheral blood, taken before pregnancy. The receptors derive from a female donor with multiple sclerosis, enrolled in a pregnancy study.

The V gene is TRBV28, the J gene TRBJ2-1; 9 nucleotides align to TRBD2. V shed 3 bases, J shed 6 bases, and the junction held 6 bases outside the gene matches. Germline V gene data show CDR1 as MDHEN and CDR2 as SYDVKM. This CDR3 comprises 15 residues. In DNA form, the CDR3 reads TGTGCCAGCAGTTTGTTGACTAGCGGAACCAATGAGCAGTTCTTC. Protein: CASSLLTSGTNEQFF.

The chain combines TRBV2 with TRBJ2-5; 14 nucleotides agree with TRBD2. CDR1 and CDR2 from the germline V gene are SNHLY and FYNNEI. The J segment lost 1 base and the V segment lost 10 bases, leaving 11 bases of the junction unmatched. The CDR3 loop spans 17 amino acids. In DNA, the CDR3 is TGTGCCATCCCATCGGGACTAGCGGGAGCCCCCCAAGAGACCCAGTACTTC. Encoded protein: CAIPSGLAGAPQETQYF.

Regarding this clone: Other DNA sequences in the sample encode the same CDR3. The chain couples TRBV5-1 to TRBJ2-3; 7 bases agree with TRBD2. Looked up from germline, CDR1 is SGHRS and CDR2 is YFSETQ. Losses at the gene ends were 0 bases for V and 0 bases for J; bases not matched to a gene: 1. The CDR3 is 15 residues long. The CDR3 bases are TGCGCCAGCAGCTTGGGACTAGCTAGCACAGATACGCAGTATTTT. It codes for CASSLGLASTDTQYF.

The V gene is TRBV4-1, the J gene TRBJ2-7, with 8 bases identical to TRBD2. V lost 8 bases, J lost 1 base, and 4 bases stayed unmatched. This CDR3 spans 13 amino acids. The germline V gene encodes CDR1 MGHRA and CDR2 YSYEKL. CDR3 sequence (DNA): TGCGCCAGCGGGATAGCGGGATCCTACGAGCAGTACTTC. Protein product: CASGIAGSYEQYF.

The chain combines TRBV19 with TRBJ1-5, with D tentatively TRBD1 (5 bases). The CDR3 has 16 amino acids. CDR1 and CDR2 (germline): LNHDA, SQIVND (reference sequence). The V gene lost 3 bases and the J gene lost 2 bases, with 14 bases spanning the gap. The CDR3 protein is CASSIPGSDGNQPQHF. CDR3 sequence (DNA): TGTGCCAGTAGTATCCCAGGGTCGGATGGCAATCAGCCCCAGCATTTT.

The V call is TRBV5-8, the J call TRBJ2-5, with 7 bases that match TRBD2. CDR3 size: 14 residues. Germline CDR1 is SGHTS and CDR2 is YDEGEE. With V trimmed by 0 bases and J by 7 bases, 6 bases remained unmatched. The CDR3 DNA follows: TGTGCCAGCAGCTTGGGGACTAGAATGGTGACCCAGTACTTC. It codes for CASSLGTRMVTQYF.

The V and J genes are TRBV18 and TRBJ2-1, with D maybe TRBD2 (5 bases). The CDR3 runs to 15 residues. V lost 8 bases and J 3 bases, leaving 17 bases between the germline ends. Germline loops: CDR1 KGHSH, CDR2 LQKENI. The CDR3 is CASQNPSGSYNEQFF. The CDR3 DNA reads as TGTGCCAGCCAAAACCCGTCGGGGAGCTACAATGAGCAGTTCTTC.

The J gene is TRBJ1-1, the V gene TRBV19; unclear D gene. V was clipped by 7 bases and J by 0 bases, with 9 bases between them. The CDR3 loop spans 13 amino acids. CDR1 is LNHDA, CDR2 SQIVND, per germline (reference sequence). CDR3 in DNA: TGTGCCAGTACAGAGCAGGTGAACACTGAAGCTTTCTTT. Translation gives CASTEQVNTEAFF.

The V gene is TRBV11-2, the J gene TRBJ2-5, with a weak D call TRBD1 (5 bases). The CDR3 extends over 13 amino acids. Germline V gives CDR1 SGHAT, CDR2 FQNNGV. V was pared by 3 bases and J by 4 bases, with 9 bases between. The CDR3 here is CASSLSQGETQYF. CDR3 coding DNA: TGTGCCAGCAGCTTGTCCCAGGGAGAGACCCAGTACTTC.

The J gene is TRBJ2-5, the V gene TRBV6-5; weak D call: TRBD2 (5 bases). The germline gives CDR1 MNHEY, CDR2 SVGAGI. The CDR3 is 14 amino acids. With 0 bases removed from V and 2 bases from J, the gap between germline ends came to 7 bases. The CDR3 bases are TGTGCCAGCAGTTACTCGGAGGTACAAGAGACCCAGTACTTC. Translating it yields CASSYSEVQETQYF.

The rearrangement joins TRBV7-8 to TRBJ2-7; D not certain. Looked up from germline, CDR1 is SGHVS and CDR2 is FQNEAQ. This CDR3 has 15 residues. Trimming pared 8 bases from V and 1 base from J, leaving 18 bases between. The DNA of the CDR3 is TGTGCCAGCGGCGTCTTACCGACTCCTTCCTACGAGCAGTACTTC. It encodes CASGVLPTPSYEQYF.

The chain employs TRBV18 and TRBJ2-1; 7 bases align to TRBD1. The V gene's germline CDR1 is KGHSH and CDR2 LQKENI. J gave up 4 bases and V 3 bases, and 9 bases lay outside the gene matches. The CDR3 covers 16 residues. CDR3 nucleotides: TGTGCCAGCTCACCCCGGGACAGAGTTAAATACAATGAGCAGTTCTTC. It encodes CASSPRDRVKYNEQFF.

The chain employs TRBV2 and TRBJ2-7; D is uncertain. This CDR3 is 11 amino acids long. The germline V and J ends were trimmed by 0 bases and 8 bases, with 5 bases remaining between them. From germline, CDR1 is SNHLY and CDR2 FYNNEI. The CDR3, as DNA: TGTGCCAGCAGTGAAGCTTTAAAGCAGTACTTC. Its protein product is CASSEALKQYF.

V gene TRBV28 combines with J gene TRBJ2-2, with 8 bases aligning to TRBD1. This CDR3 is 14 amino acids long. V lost 10 bases, J lost 7 bases, and 11 bases stayed unmatched. Germline lookup yields CDR1 MDHEN and CDR2 SYDVKM. Here the CDR3 DNA reads TGTGCCACTCAATTCAGGGGGCCTGACGGGGAGCTGTTTTTT. Its protein product is CATQFRGPDGELFF. The full variable domain, with the rest looked up from reference TRBV28 and TRBJ2-2, is DVKVTQSSRYLVKRTGEKVFLECVQDMDHENMFWYRQDPGLGLRLIYFSYDVKMKEKGDIPEGYSVSREKKERFSLILESASTNQTSMYLCATQFRGPDGELFFGEGSRLTVL.

This chain joins TRBV9 and TRBJ1-3, with D perhaps TRBD1 (6 bases). Germline CDR1 is SGDLS and CDR2 is YYNGEE. This CDR3 spans 15 amino acids. V shed 4 bases and J shed 4 bases, with 15 bases lying between them. CDR3: CASSPTGGYGNTIYF. The CDR3 nucleotides read TGTGCCAGCAGCCCGACAGGAGGTTACGGAAACACCATATATTTT.

The V gene is TRBV28, the J gene TRBJ1-1; TRBD1 agrees at 8 bases. V lost 2 bases, J lost 4 bases, and 6 bases stayed unmatched. This CDR3 comprises 15 residues. Germline V lookup: CDR1 MDHEN, CDR2 SYDVKM. The CDR3 coding sequence is TGTGCCAGCAGTTTACCACAGGGGGTCGGCACTGAAGCTTTCTTT. This translates into CASSLPQGVGTEAFF.

The genes are TRBV5-4 and TRBJ1-2, with a tentative D call TRBD1 (6 bases). CDR3 size: 14 residues. V lost 4 bases and J lost 2, with 12 bases in between. From germline, CDR1 is SGHNT and CDR2 YYREEE (reference sequence). Written as DNA, the CDR3 is TGTGCCAGCAGCCTCATCACAGGGAACTATGGCTACACCTTC. It translates to CASSLITGNYGYTF.

This clone was recorded only once. The gene calls are TRBV5-1 and TRBJ2-7; a weak D match, TRBD2 (6 bases). The CDR3 covers 14 residues. Deletions cut 4 bases from V and 4 bases from J, with 15 bases between. CDR1 and CDR2 (germline): SGHRS, YFSETQ. The CDR3 protein is CASSPGTLGYEQYF. The CDR3 DNA reads TGCGCCAGCAGCCCGGGGACTCTCGGGTACGAGCAGTACTTC.

The chain links TRBV5-1 to TRBJ2-3, with 13 bases aligning to TRBD2. Germline lookup yields CDR1 SGHRS and CDR2 YFSETQ. V gave up 2 bases and J gave up 6 bases; unmatched junction bases: 6. CDR3 length: 16 residues. Written as DNA, the CDR3 is TGCGCCAGCAGCTTACCCCAACTAGCGGGAGGGGATACGCAGTATTTT. This encodes CASSLPQLAGGDTQYF.

V gene TRBV28 combines with J gene TRBJ1-1; TRBD1 matches 11 bases. Germline V gene sequence: CDR1 MDHEN, CDR2 SYDVKM. V shed 4 bases and J 7 bases; nucleotides not matched to a gene: 11. CDR3 length: 16 residues. Here the CDR3 reads CASSSYEGDRGYEAFF. In DNA form, the CDR3 reads TGTGCCAGCAGTTCCTATGAAGGGGACAGGGGGTATGAAGCTTTCTTT.

This clone was observed once. V gene TRBV7-9 combines with J gene TRBJ2-3; possibly TRBD2 for D (5 bases). Trimming stripped 5 bases from V and 1 base from J, with 13 bases between. Germline values: CDR1 SEHNR, CDR2 FQNEAQ (reference sequence). The CDR3 is 15 amino acids. DNA of the CDR3: TGTGCCAGCAGCCCCCGTGGTAGCGGCACAGATACGCAGTATTTT. It encodes CASSPRGSGTDTQYF.

V and J are TRBV28 and TRBJ2-2, with 7 positions matching TRBD2. Germline-derived CDR1 and CDR2 are MDHEN and SYDVKM. V was clipped by 6 bases and J by 7 bases; unmatched bases: 5. CDR3 length: 13 residues. CDR3 region: CASRGGRGGELFF. The DNA for the CDR3 is TGTGCCAGCAGGGGCGGGAGAGGCGGGGAGCTGTTTTTT.

This chain connects TRBV5-1 to TRBJ2-5, with 7 nucleotides matching TRBD1. Germline-derived CDR1 and CDR2 are SGHRS and YFSETQ. The CDR3 length is 16 residues. The J segment lost 2 bases and the V segment lost 0 bases, leaving 7 bases of the junction unmatched. CDR3 residues: CASSLAPQGTQETQYF. CDR3 in DNA: TGCGCCAGCAGCTTGGCCCCACAGGGGACACAAGAGACCCAGTACTTC.

V gene TRBV28 combines with J gene TRBJ1-5; 12 bases line up with TRBD1. Per germline, CDR1 MDHEN and CDR2 SYDVKM. The CDR3 is made up of 16 amino acids. Germline trimming cut 8 bases from V and 6 bases from J; bases unmatched to any gene: 11. CDR3 in amino acids: CASSKITGQGAQPQHF. DNA for the CDR3: TGTGCCAGCTCTAAGATTACGGGACAGGGGGCTCAGCCCCAGCATTTT.

V usage is TRBV9 and J usage is TRBJ1-3, with no clear D. Trimming pared 0 bases from V and 0 bases from J, leaving 7 bases between. This CDR3 spans 15 amino acids. In germline, CDR1 is SGDLS, CDR2 YYNGEE. The DNA for the CDR3 is TGTGCCAGCAGCGTAGATGGGAGCTCTGGAAACACCATATATTTT. Translation gives CASSVDGSSGNTIYF.

The V call is TRBV4-2, the J call TRBJ2-1; tentative D call: TRBD2 (5 bases). The CDR3 runs to 18 residues. With 4 bases removed from V and 3 bases from J, the gap between germline ends came to 22 bases. Germline CDR1 LGHNA, CDR2 YNFKEQ. CDR3 protein: CASSPPRSGRANYNEQFF. The DNA of the CDR3 is TGTGCCAGCAGCCCCCCCCGTTCTGGGAGAGCGAACTACAATGAGCAGTTCTTC.

CDR3 nucleotides: TGCGCCAGCAGCTTAGACAGGGAAACCTACGAGCAGTACTTC. Translating it yields CASSLDRETYEQYF. The genes are TRBV5-1 and TRBJ2-7; 7 positions agree with TRBD1. Trimming took 2 bases from V and 2 from J; bases not matched to a gene: 4. Germline values: CDR1 SGHRS, CDR2 YFSETQ. This CDR3 comprises 14 residues.

The chain joins TRBV19 to TRBJ2-3, with a weak D call TRBD2 (6 bases). Trimming removed 5 bases from V and 0 bases from J, with 15 bases in between. This CDR3 contains 16 residues. CDR1 is LNHDA, CDR2 SQIVND, per germline (reference sequence). CDR3 protein: CASSPARLGSTDTQYF. The CDR3 nucleotides are TGTGCCAGTAGTCCCGCTAGACTAGGGAGCACAGATACGCAGTATTTT.

V and J are TRBV7-9 and TRBJ2-5; TRBD2 might be the D (5 bases). Germline CDR1 reads SEHNR; CDR2 reads FQNEAQ (reference sequence). The CDR3 has 12 amino acids. Trimming took off 7 bases at V and 5 bases at J, with 11 bases between the two ends. In nucleotides, the CDR3 is TGTGCCAGCAATCGGGGTTGGGAGACCCAGTACTTC. This sequence encodes CASNRGWETQYF.

The V gene is TRBV7-9, the J gene TRBJ1-2, with 11 nucleotides matching TRBD1. This CDR3 has 13 residues. V gave up 4 bases and J gave up 8 bases; unmatched junction bases: 3. CDR1 SEHNR and CDR2 FQNEAQ come from the germline V gene (reference sequence). The CDR3 loop reads CASSWGQGVGYTF. The CDR3 DNA reads TGTGCCAGCAGCTGGGGACAGGGGGTGGGCTACACCTTC. Together with reference TRBV7-9 and TRBJ1-2, the CDR3 gives the full variable domain: DTGVSQNPRHKITKRGQNVTFRCDPISEHNRLYWYRQTLGQGPEFLTYFQNEAQLEKSRLLSDRFSAERPKGSFSTLEIQRTEQGDSAMYLCASSWGQGVGYTFGSGTRLTVV.